What follows describes a single TCR beta chain. This entry belongs to a study of blood T cell repertoires in COVID-19. Looking at the study overall: The samples span acute and convalescent COVID-19 from the United States, Italy and Spain. The cDNA or gDNA used as material had been derived from T cells, B-cell-depleted T cells, or PBMCs.

From germline, CDR1 is SGDLS and CDR2 YYNGEE. The junction had 7 bases not matched to a gene; V was cut back by 0 bases and J by 2 bases. This CDR3 has 18 amino acids. Cohort allocation depended upon clinical history that participants reported. Per the study methods: Amplification of reference gene primers provided the estimated nucleated cell counts. The assay was immunoSEQ multiplex PCR, and TCRdb's table has in-frame clones only and misses some. That table supplies the V and J calls and clone size; D and trimming were determined from the DNA. The profile shows approximately 270,000 clones, over 80% of them singletons.

The chain uses TRBV9 and TRBJ2-6; 8 bases are shared with TRBD2. Sequences were obtained from PBMCs or T cells enriched from blood (not recorded which). This clonotype was sampled from a woman aged 25 to 45 with acute COVID-19. CDR3 amino acids: CASSVAPSGLAGANVLTF. In DNA form, the CDR3 reads TGTGCCAGCAGCGTAGCGCCTAGCGGGCTCGCTGGGGCCAACGTCCTGACTTTC.